The clone carrying this T cell receptor beta chain occurred a few times. Its specificity is unknown. The CDR3 runs 12 residues. The V end lost 10 bases, the J end lost 5 bases, and 14 bases lay between the germline ends. Germline CDR1 reads LNHDA; CDR2 reads SQIVND (reference sequence). It was via CD45RO/CCR7/CD25/CD127/CD95/CD27 that CD4+ naive, central memory, regulatory and stem cell-like memory cells were sorted. The data originate from a study of beta chain features in type 1 diabetes. For the study at large: 107,917,701 sorted cells were examined across all samples. Study results and limitations: An over-representation of cells with high TCR expression could result from cDNA sequencing. Diminished insertions and augmented deletions at VDJ junctions characterized type 1 diabetes patients. People with Type 1 diabetes carried modestly yet significantly shorter TCRB CDR3s in all four CD4+ subsets.

Expressed TCRB transcripts got sequenced, as all isolated RNA was reverse transcribed. Measured with immunoSEQ multiplex PCR; TCRdb has only the in-frame clones, and not every one. The profile shows about 160,000 clones, about 9.4% of them singletons. The sequence was obtained from a man aged 30-40 years with type 1 diabetes. The chain uses TRBV19 and TRBJ2-5; D ambiguous. Sequencing was done on a sample of central memory CD4+ T cells from blood. CDR3 nucleotide sequence: TGTGCCACTGCTGACATCAGGGAGACCCAGTACTTC. This gives the protein CATADIRETQYF.